One TCR beta chain is described in this entry. Germline loops: CDR1 SGHRS, CDR2 YFSETQ. The length of the CDR3 is 17 residues. J lost 9 bases, V lost 4 bases, and 16 bases had no gene match. Using immunoSEQ multiplex PCR, the repertoire was profiled, and TCRdb retains in-frame clones only, with some absent. Among about 230,000 clones listed, 81% were seen once. This entry is derived from a study of blood T cell repertoires in COVID-19. Turning to the study itself: The origin of the acute and convalescent COVID-19 samples was the United States, Italy and Spain. T cells, B-cell-depleted T cells, or PBMCs provided the cDNA or gDNA that served as material.

The sample comprised peripheral blood. The sequence was obtained from a woman of 80 years or more with acute or convalescent COVID-19. V usage is TRBV5-1 and J usage is TRBJ2-1; 10 bases map to TRBD2. CDR3 sequence: CASSPGGSSGSPGEQFF. CDR3 nucleotides: TGCGCCAGCAGCCCGGGTGGTTCTAGCGGGAGTCCTGGTGAGCAGTTCTTC.